This T cell receptor beta chain was documented in a study of response to subunit inactivated influenza vaccine. Whole-study findings and limits: The authors suggested that few new T cells are recruited per seasonal influenza vaccination.

The germline CDR1 and CDR2 sequences are SGHTA and FQGNSA. V dropped 4 bases and J dropped 5 bases, with 14 bases sitting between them. This CDR3 has 14 residues. MiXCR, applied by TCRdb to the RT-PCR reads, yields one record per CDR3 protein. The sample records a few hundred thousand distinct CDR3 sequences, about 20% being singletons. At least ten counts were recorded for this clonotype. The antigen is undetermined. This TCR came from a man between 50 and 70 years old who received an inactivated influenza vaccine. This specimen consisted of PBMCs from blood, obtained about 20 months after vaccination. This chain connects TRBV7-2 to TRBJ1-1, with D unresolved. CDR3 bases: TGTGCCAGCAGCTCCCAAGGCGTAAGGACTGAAGCTTTCTTT. Amino acid sequence: CASSSQGVRTEAFF.